Listed below are T cell receptor beta chains from one sample, sequenced in a study of identical twins. TCRdb ran MiXCR on the 5' RACE reads and lists one entry per CDR3 protein. The data show more than 1.5 million distinct CDR3 sequences, more than 30% seen once. What was sequenced was cord blood. The receptors were gathered from a newborn girl in good health. The CDR3 runs from the conserved cysteine through the conserved F or W. The order of the fields is J gene, V gene, clone size, D gene, CDR3 DNA, CDR3 protein. D genes are given only for firm matches. Part of the rows lack a size; the others show once, few, many or a class for expanded clones.

TRBJ2-3 TRBV9 - - TGTGCCAGCAGCGGGAGGGTGGGGGCCCCAGATACGCAGTATTTT CASSGRVGAPDTQYF
TRBJ1-5 TRBV2 - TRBD1 TGTGCCAGCTTGGGACAGGGGGGTCAGCCCCAGCATTTT CASLGQGGQPQHF
TRBJ1-1 TRBV12-5 - - TGTGCTACTCTCCCCCCCGGGAACACTGAAGCTTTCTTT CATLPPGNTEAFF
TRBJ1-1 TRBV5-1 - - TGCGCCAGCAGCCCCCTCGGGCCGACGAACACTGAAGCTTTCTTT CASSPLGPTNTEAFF
TRBJ2-3 TRBV11-2 few - TGTGCCAGCAGCTTAGCCTGGCGGGGAGATACGCAGTATTTT CASSLAWRGDTQYF
TRBJ2-7 TRBV7-9 few TRBD1 TGTGCCAGCAGCTTAATGGGGACAGCAGCCGGAGAGCAGTACTTC CASSLMGTAAGEQYF
TRBJ2-5 TRBV20-1 few TRBD2 TGCAGTGCTAGAGGTCGGCTAGCGGGGGGGCCTAGGGAGACCCAGTACTTC CSARGRLAGGPRETQYF
TRBJ2-4 TRBV6-5 - - TGTGCCAGCAGTAAGCAGGGTCCGAAAAACATTCAGTACTTC CASSKQGPKNIQYF
TRBJ2-7 TRBV5-1 - - TGCGCCAGCAGCACCACTGGGGGACAAGCCTACGAGCAGTACTTC CASSTTGGQAYEQYF
TRBJ2-5 TRBV12-3/TRBV12-4 - - TGTGCCAGCAGTGGCCTAGCCAAAGGGGGGGAGACCCAGTACTTC CASSGLAKGGETQYF
TRBJ2-1 TRBV29-1 - TRBD2 TGCAGCGCCTACCTACTAGCGGAGAAATCCAATGAGCAGTTCTTC CSAYLLAEKSNEQFF
TRBJ2-2 TRBV3-1 - - TGTGCCAGCAGCCAAGGTCGGGGGAGCACCGGGGAGCTGTTTTTT CASSQGRGSTGELFF
TRBJ2-7 TRBV18 few - TGTGCCAGCTCACCAGGAGGTGCCGAGCAGTACTTC CASSPGGAEQYF
TRBJ2-7 TRBV6-2/TRBV6-3 - - TGTGCCAGCAGCCTAAAGGGGACGCTGGATGAGCAGTACTTC CASSLKGTLDEQYF
TRBJ2-4 TRBV25-1 - - TGTGCCAGCAGTGGCACAGGGTGGGGGAACATTCAGTACTTC CASSGTGWGNIQYF
TRBJ2-3 TRBV6-2/TRBV6-3 - - TGTGCCAGCAGAATGACAAGTAGCACAGATACGCAGTATTTT CASRMTSSTDTQYF
TRBJ2-3 TRBV9 few - TGTGCCAGCAGCGTAGGCCCTCCATCTAGCACAGATACGCAGTATTTT CASSVGPPSSTDTQYF
TRBJ2-5 TRBV28 once - TGTGCCAGCAGACCGTCACGGGAGACCCAGTACTTC CASRPSRETQYF
TRBJ2-2 TRBV18 few - TGTGCCAGCTCACCAACTAGGAACACCGGGGAGCTGTTTTTT CASSPTRNTGELFF
TRBJ1-2 TRBV6-2/TRBV6-3 few TRBD1 TGTGCCAGCAGTTACAGGGGGCTTATCTATGGCTACACCTTC CASSYRGLIYGYTF
TRBJ1-5 TRBV12-5 once - TGTGCTAGTGGTTTGGAGCCCGGACCTCGGGCGGAGCCCCAGCATTTT CASGLEPGPRAEPQHF
TRBJ1-1 TRBV6-8 few - TGTGCCAGCAGTTACTCCGGTGGGGGTCGGACTGAAGCTTTCTTT CASSYSGGGRTEAFF